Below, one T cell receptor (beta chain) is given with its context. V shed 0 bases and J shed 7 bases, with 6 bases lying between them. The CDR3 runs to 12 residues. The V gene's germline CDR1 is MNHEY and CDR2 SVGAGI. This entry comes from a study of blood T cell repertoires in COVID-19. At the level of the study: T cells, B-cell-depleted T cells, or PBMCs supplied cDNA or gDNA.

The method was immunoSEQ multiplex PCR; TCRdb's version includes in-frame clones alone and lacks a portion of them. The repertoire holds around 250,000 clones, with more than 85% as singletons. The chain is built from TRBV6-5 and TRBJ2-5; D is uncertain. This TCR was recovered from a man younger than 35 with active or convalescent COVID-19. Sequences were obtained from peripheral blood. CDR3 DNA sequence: TGTGCCAGCAGTTACTCCGGCGGGACCCAGTACTTC. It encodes CASSYSGGTQYF.